This T cell receptor beta chain was found in a study of post-analysis software for immune sequencing data. Whole-study context: Relapsing-remitting, secondary progressive and progressive-relapsing multiple sclerosis were all included among the disease courses. Study-wide points: Significantly decreased normalized Chao1 diversity was recorded for multiple sclerosis patients relative to controls.

This clonotype was picked up a small number of times. Its antigen is currently unknown. The library was made from cDNA and included unique molecular identifiers. TCRdb analysed the PCR reads with MiXCR anew, one entry per CDR3 protein. The sample carries roughly 650,000 distinct CDR3 sequences, roughly three fifths recorded once. The sample comprised blood. This clonotype was obtained from a girl aged 2-10 years with multiple sclerosis.

CDR3 loop: CASSLAAGWPPQPQHF. The CDR3 DNA follows: TGCGCCAGCAGCTTGGCCGCGGGATGGCCCCCTCAGCCCCAGCATTTT. V and J are TRBV5-1 and TRBJ1-5; the D is unclear. CDR1 and CDR2 (germline): SGHRS, YFSETQ. V lost 0 bases and J lost 6, with 16 bases in between. CDR3 size: 16 residues.